This T cell receptor beta chain was captured in a study of blood T cell repertoires in COVID-19. This clone was seen only a few times. Germline CDR1 and CDR2: DFQATT and SNEGSKA (reference sequence). Trimming removed 1 base from V and 4 bases from J, with 5 bases in between. The CDR3 is 11 residues long. Generated by immunoSEQ multiplex PCR, the TCRdb table keeps only in-frame clones and is missing some. The sample lists about half a million clones, roughly 88% seen once, with more than 3% in the top ten. The chain couples TRBV20-1 to TRBJ2-7; D ambiguous. The source material was peripheral blood. The sequence came from a human donor in a cohort sampled during active COVID-19. The CDR3 loop is CSARGLYEQYF. Here the CDR3 DNA reads TGCAGTGCTAGAGGTCTGTACGAGCAGTACTTC.